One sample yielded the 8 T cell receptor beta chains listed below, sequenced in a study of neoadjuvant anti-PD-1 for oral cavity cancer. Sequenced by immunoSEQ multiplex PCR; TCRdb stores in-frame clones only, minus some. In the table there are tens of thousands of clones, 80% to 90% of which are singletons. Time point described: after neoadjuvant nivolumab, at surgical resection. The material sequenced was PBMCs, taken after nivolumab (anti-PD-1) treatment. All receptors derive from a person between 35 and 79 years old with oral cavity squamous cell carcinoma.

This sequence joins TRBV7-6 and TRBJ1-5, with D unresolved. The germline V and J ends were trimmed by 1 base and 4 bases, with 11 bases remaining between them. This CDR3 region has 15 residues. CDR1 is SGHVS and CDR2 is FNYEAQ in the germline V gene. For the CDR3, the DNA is TGTGCCAGCAGCTTAGGAGCTGGGCCAAATCAGCCCCAGCATTTT. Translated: CASSLGAGPNQPQHF.

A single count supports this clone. CDR3 in amino acids: CASVKSSDSRGGELFF. In DNA form, the CDR3 reads TGTGCCAGCGTTAAGTCGTCAGACTCACGGGGCGGGGAGCTGTTTTTT. The J gene is TRBJ2-2, the V gene TRBV13; D possibly corresponds to TRBD2 (5 bases). The length of the CDR3 is 16 residues. In germline, CDR1 is PRHDT, CDR2 FYEKMQ (reference sequence). Trimming removed 8 bases from V and 7 bases from J, with 23 bases in between.

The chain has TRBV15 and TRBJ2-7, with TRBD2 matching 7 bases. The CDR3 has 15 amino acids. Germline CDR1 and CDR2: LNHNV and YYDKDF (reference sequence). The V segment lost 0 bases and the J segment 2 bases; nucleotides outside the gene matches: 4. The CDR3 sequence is CATSRDPGTTYEQYF. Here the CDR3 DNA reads TGTGCCACCAGCAGAGATCCGGGGACTACCTACGAGCAGTACTTC.

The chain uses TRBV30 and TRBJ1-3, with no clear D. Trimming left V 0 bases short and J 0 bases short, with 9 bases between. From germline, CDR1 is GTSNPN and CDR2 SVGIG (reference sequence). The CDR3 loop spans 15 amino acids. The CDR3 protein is CAWSVLASSGNTIYF. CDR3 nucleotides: TGTGCCTGGAGTGTACTAGCGAGCTCTGGAAACACCATATATTTT.

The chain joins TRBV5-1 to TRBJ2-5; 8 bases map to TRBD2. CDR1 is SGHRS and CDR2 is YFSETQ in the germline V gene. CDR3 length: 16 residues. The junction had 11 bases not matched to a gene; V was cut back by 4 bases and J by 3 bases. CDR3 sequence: CASSARGAGAEETQYF. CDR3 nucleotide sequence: TGCGCCAGCAGCGCCCGGGGAGCGGGAGCGGAAGAGACCCAGTACTTC.

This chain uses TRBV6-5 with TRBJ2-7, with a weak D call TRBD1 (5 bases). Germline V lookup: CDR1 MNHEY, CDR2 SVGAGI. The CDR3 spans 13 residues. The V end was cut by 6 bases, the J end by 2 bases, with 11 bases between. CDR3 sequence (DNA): TGTGCCAGCAGACGCGGACATACCTACGAGCAGTACTTC. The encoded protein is CASRRGHTYEQYF.

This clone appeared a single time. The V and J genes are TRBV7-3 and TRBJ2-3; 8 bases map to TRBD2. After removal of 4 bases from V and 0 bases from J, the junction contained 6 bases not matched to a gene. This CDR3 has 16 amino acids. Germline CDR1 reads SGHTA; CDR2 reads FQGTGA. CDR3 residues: CASSSGLAGSTDTQYF. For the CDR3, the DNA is TGTGCCAGCAGCTCCGGACTAGCCGGGAGCACAGATACGCAGTATTTT.

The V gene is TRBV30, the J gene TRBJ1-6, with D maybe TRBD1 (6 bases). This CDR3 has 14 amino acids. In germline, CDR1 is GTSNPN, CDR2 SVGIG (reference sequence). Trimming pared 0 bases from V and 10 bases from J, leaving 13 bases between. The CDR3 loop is CAWSVARGASPLHF. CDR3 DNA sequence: TGTGCCTGGAGTGTTGCCAGGGGAGCCTCACCCCTCCACTTT. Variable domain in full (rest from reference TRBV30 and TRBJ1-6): SQTIHQWPATLVQPVGSPLSLECTVEGTSNPNLYWYRQAAGRGLQLLFYSVGIGQISSEVPQNLSASRPQDRQFILSSKKLLLSDSGFYLCAWSVARGASPLHFGNGTRLTVT.